The 19 T cell receptor beta chains in this list originate from one sample, sequenced in a study of T-cell reconstitution after alpha-beta-depleted transplantation in children. The library targeted TCRbeta and was prepared with unique molecular identifiers. TCRdb processed the PCR reads anew with MiXCR; each CDR3 protein has one entry. Among some 350,000 distinct CDR3 sequences listed, about a tenth were seen once. The sequencing used PBMCs from the stem cell graft donor, collected from the stem cell graft. Receptors were obtained from a human donor who donated a stem cell graft to a child with acute lymphoblastic leukemia.

This clonotype has just a few counts. The V gene is TRBV25-1, the J gene TRBJ1-2; TRBD1 is a possible D gene (5 bases). Germline assignment: CDR1 MGHDK and CDR2 SYGVNS. V lost 8 bases and J 8 bases, leaving 15 bases between the germline ends. This CDR3 contains 12 residues. The DNA of the CDR3 is TGTGCCAGCCAATTACCAGGGTACGGCTACACCTTC. Its protein product is CASQLPGYGYTF.

A few counts support this clonotype. This sequence joins TRBV7-2 and TRBJ2-7, with TRBD2 identical over 15 bases. V gave up 11 bases and J gave up 3 bases; unmatched junction bases: 2. The CDR3 extends over 13 amino acids. Germline V gene data show CDR1 as SGHTA and CDR2 as FQGNSA. CDR3 DNA sequence: TGTGCCGGACTAGCGGGAGGGTACTACGAGCAGTACTTC. Translating gives CAGLAGGYYEQYF.

The rearrangement joins TRBV7-9 to TRBJ1-3; D gene unclear. Germline loops: CDR1 SEHNR, CDR2 FQNEAQ (reference sequence). V shed 0 bases and J shed 0 bases, with 3 bases lying between them. The CDR3 runs to 14 residues. For the CDR3, the DNA is TGTGCCAGCAGCTTAGCGGTCTCTGGAAACACCATATATTTT. It specifies CASSLAVSGNTIYF.

This clonotype has at least ten counts. V usage is TRBV7-3 and J usage is TRBJ2-5, with D perhaps given as TRBD1 or TRBD2 (5 bases each). The germline gives CDR1 SGHTA, CDR2 FQGTGA. The CDR3 extends over 12 amino acids. V shed 4 bases and J shed 5 bases, with 8 bases lying between them. CDR3 amino acids: CASSWGSETQYF. In DNA form, the CDR3 reads TGTGCCAGCAGCTGGGGGTCGGAGACCCAGTACTTC. The full variable domain, completed using reference TRBV7-3 and TRBJ2-5, is GAGVSQTPSNKVTEKGKYVELRCDPISGHTALYWYRQSLGQGPEFLIYFQGTGAADDSGLPNDRFFAVRPEGSVSTLKIQRTERGDSAVYLCASSWGSETQYFGPGTRLLVL.

This clonotype was observed a handful of times. This chain's CDR3 is CASSLESPTGSTDTQYF. CDR3 DNA sequence: TGTGCCAGCAGCTTAGAGTCCCCGACAGGGAGCACAGATACGCAGTATTTT. The V call is TRBV7-7, the J call TRBJ2-3, with 7 positions matching TRBD1. There are 17 residues in the CDR3. Germline assignment: CDR1 SSHAT and CDR2 FNYEAQ (reference sequence). Trimming took 1 base from V and 0 from J; bases not matched to a gene: 7.

Details on this clonotype: A read error may explain this, as a much larger clone is one base away. The genes are TRBV5-4 and TRBJ1-5, with TRBD1 identical over 7 bases. CDR1 and CDR2 from the germline V gene are SGHNT and YYREEE (reference sequence). The CDR3 covers 16 residues. The CDR3, as DNA: TGTGCCAGCAGCTTGGTGGGGGGGGACAGCAATCAGCCCCATCATTTT. Residues: CASSLVGGDSNQPHHF.

This clonotype was seen a handful of times. The chain has TRBV5-1 and TRBJ2-7; tentatively, D is TRBD2 (6 bases). The CDR3 sequence is 16 residues long. In germline, CDR1 is SGHRS, CDR2 YFSETQ. Trimming cost V 2 bases and J 7 bases, with 22 bases left between them. CDR3 coding DNA: TGCGCCAGCAGCTTACCGAAACAGCGGGTACCGCGGGAGCAGTACTTC. Protein sequence: CASSLPKQRVPREQYF.

There are many counts of this clonotype. V gene TRBV20-1 combines with J gene TRBJ2-2; possibly TRBD2 for D (6 bases). This CDR3 region has 14 residues. With 7 bases removed from V and 4 bases from J, the gap between germline ends came to 16 bases. The germline CDR1 and CDR2 sequences are DFQATT and SNEGSKA (reference sequence). DNA of the CDR3: TGCAGTGGGAGAGTGGGAGGAAGCACCGGGGAGCTGTTTTTT. It translates to CSGRVGGSTGELFF.

V gene TRBV5-1 combines with J gene TRBJ2-1; tentatively, D is TRBD1 (7 bases). Between the trimmed V and J ends, which lost 7 bases and 3 bases, there was a span of 8 bases. The CDR3 consists of 12 residues. Germline V gives CDR1 SGHRS, CDR2 YFSETQ. The CDR3 DNA reads as TGCGCCAGCCAGGGGGGCTACAATGAGCAGTTCTTC. As protein: CASQGGYNEQFF.

V gene TRBV4-3 combines with J gene TRBJ2-7, with TRBD1 matching 8 bases. Germline V gene lookup returns CDR1 LGHNA and CDR2 YSLEER. V was clipped by 2 bases and J by 2 bases; unmatched bases: 5. This CDR3 is built from 15 residues. CDR3 DNA: TGCGCCAGCAGCCAATTCCAGGGGGCCGCCTACGAGCAGTACTTC. Its protein is CASSQFQGAAYEQYF.

This clonotype was observed a handful of times. The DNA of the CDR3 is TGTGCCAGCTCACCGGGGACAGGGGGATACACTGAAGCTTTCTTT. Residues: CASSPGTGGYTEAFF. The chain links TRBV18 to TRBJ1-1; 11 nucleotides align to TRBD1. This CDR3 spans 15 amino acids. V gave up 3 bases and J gave up 3 bases; unmatched junction bases: 3. Germline CDR1 is KGHSH and CDR2 is LQKENI.

This clonotype showed up just a few times. V gene TRBV29-1 combines with J gene TRBJ2-1; 8 bases agree with TRBD2. The CDR3 covers 14 residues. Germline CDR1 is SQVTM and CDR2 is ANQGSEA. The junction had 8 bases not matched to a gene; V was cut back by 5 bases and J by 5 bases. For the CDR3, the DNA is TGCAGCGTTTTCCTGACTAGCGTCCACAATGAGCAGTTCTTC. It translates to CSVFLTSVHNEQFF.

The rearrangement links TRBV4-1 to TRBJ2-2, with D perhaps matching TRBD1 or TRBD2 (5 bases each). V was clipped by 1 base and J by 7 bases, with 16 bases between them. This CDR3 region has 16 residues. Germline V gene data show CDR1 as MGHRA and CDR2 as YSYEKL. The CDR3 loop reads CASSQGARDLHGELFF. The CDR3 DNA is TGCGCCAGCAGCCAAGGGGCGAGGGACCTCCACGGGGAGCTGTTTTTT.

The table lists this clonotype with a few counts. The chain combines TRBV7-6 with TRBJ2-1; no reliable D call. V was clipped by 5 bases and J by 7 bases, with 9 bases between them. The germline V gene encodes CDR1 SGHVS and CDR2 FNYEAQ. The length of the CDR3 is 12 residues. The CDR3 region is CASSGFLNEQFF. The CDR3 coding sequence is TGTGCCAGCAGCGGGTTCCTAAATGAGCAGTTCTTC.

This clonotype turned up a few times. The chain uses TRBV4-2 and TRBJ2-1; D unresolved. The CDR3 contains 17 residues. Germline-derived CDR1 and CDR2 are LGHNA and YNFKEQ. The ends were cut back, 2 bases at V and 0 bases at J, with 14 bases in the middle. The chain's CDR3 is CASSQIDSLSSYNEQFF. In nucleotides, the CDR3 is TGTGCCAGCAGCCAAATCGACTCTTTGAGCTCCTACAATGAGCAGTTCTTC.

This clonotype was counted ten times or more. The chain recombines TRBV2 with TRBJ1-2; the D gene is possibly TRBD1 (6 bases). CDR1 and CDR2 from the germline V gene are SNHLY and FYNNEI. The CDR3 is made up of 13 amino acids. The V gene lost 9 bases and the J gene lost 2 bases, with 13 bases spanning the gap. CDR3 sequence (DNA): TGTGCCAGTAAGGCAGGGGCCAACTATGGCTACACCTTC. Its protein product is CASKAGANYGYTF.

This clonotype was seen ten or more times. The CDR3, as DNA: TGTGCCAGCAGACTGGGACTAGCGGGAGGAAATGAGCAGTTCTTC. This encodes CASRLGLAGGNEQFF. The gene calls are TRBV6-5 and TRBJ2-1; 15 positions agree with TRBD2. CDR3 length: 15 amino acids. V lost 6 bases, J lost 7 bases, and 4 bases stayed unmatched. The V gene's germline CDR1 is MNHEY and CDR2 SVGAGI.

The sample holds a few counts of this clonotype. The chain has TRBV28 and TRBJ2-3; 11 bases line up with TRBD1. Germline lookup yields CDR1 MDHEN and CDR2 SYDVKM. The V and J ends lost 4 bases and 6 bases, in that order; junction bases with no gene match: 6. This CDR3 spans 15 amino acids. CDR3 sequence: CASSSPGTGGDTQYF. The CDR3 nucleotides are TGTGCCAGCAGTTCTCCGGGGACAGGGGGGGATACGCAGTATTTT. Based on the CDR3 plus reference TRBV28 and TRBJ2-3, the full variable domain is DVKVTQSSRYLVKRTGEKVFLECVQDMDHENMFWYRQDPGLGLRLIYFSYDVKMKEKGDIPEGYSVSREKKERFSLILESASTNQTSMYLCASSSPGTGGDTQYFGPGTRLTVL.

Many counts were recorded for this clonotype. The chain recombines TRBV6-1 with TRBJ2-1; D possibly uses TRBD1 or TRBD2 (6 bases each). Trimming cost V 4 bases and J 10 bases, with 11 bases left between them. The CDR3 is made up of 12 amino acids. CDR1 is MNHNS, CDR2 SASEGT, per germline. In DNA, the CDR3 is TGTGCCAGCAGTGCCTCCGGGGGCGAGCAGTTCTTC. It yields the protein CASSASGGEQFF.